Following are 2 T cell receptor beta chains from one sample sequenced in a study of T cells after yellow fever vaccination. TCRdb re-called the 5' RACE reads through MiXCR, storing one row per CDR3 protein. Of 100,000 or so distinct CDR3 sequences in the sample, around 9.8% were seen once. The material sequenced was CD8+ T cells not binding an NS4B(214-222) dextramer, sorted from PBMCs, taken roughly 15 days after the first yellow fever vaccination. The receptors originated from a man aged 18 to 29 who received the YFV17D yellow fever vaccine.

A single count supports this clonotype. With a much larger clone just one base away, this may be a read error. The gene calls are TRBV12-3 or TRBV12-4 and TRBJ1-5; D might be TRBD1 (6 bases). CDR3 length equals 14 residues. The DNA for the CDR3 is TGTGCCAGCAGGAGGGGGTATAGCAAGCAGCCCCAGCATTTT. It encodes CASRRGYSKQPQHF.

Only a few counts were recorded for this clonotype. V gene TRBV6-2 or TRBV6-3 combines with J gene TRBJ2-5; D uncertain. Germline CDR1 MNHEY, CDR2 SVGEGT. Trimming stripped 6 bases from V and 11 bases from J, with 13 bases between. The CDR3 consists of 11 residues. The CDR3 is CASSPPPGQYF. As DNA, the CDR3 is TGTGCCAGCAGCCCGCCCCCCGGTCAGTACTTC.